This T cell receptor (beta chain) was recovered during a study of Ad26.COV2.S vaccination and SARS-CoV-2 variants. Study background: Participants got Ad26.COV2.S intramuscularly, once or twice 56 days apart.

This clone was seen a single time. Described treatment: around 19 received Ad26.COV2.S at low or high dose, single or two shots; roughly five received placebo; per-sample allocation not given. Sample collection was performed on day 63 after the first vaccine or placebo injection. Donation came from an adult in Boston who was aged 18-55 years. This table comes from immunoSEQ multiplex PCR, and its TCRdb copy is limited to in-frame clones, with some not included. The table lists around 240,000 clones, approximately 90% of them singletons. This receptor was taken from a person between 18 and 65 years old who received the Ad26.COV2.S COVID-19 vaccine or a placebo. The source was peripheral blood, collected in a trial of Ad26.COV2.S vaccine versus placebo.

Written as DNA, the CDR3 is TGTGCCAGCAGTGACAATCCGTACACCGGGGAGCTGTTTTTT. Translation gives CASSDNPYTGELFF. V usage is TRBV6-4 and J usage is TRBJ2-2; no definite D call. V dropped 2 bases and J dropped 3 bases, with 7 bases sitting between them. Germline V CDR1 and CDR2: MRHNA, SNTAGT. This CDR3 comprises 14 residues.